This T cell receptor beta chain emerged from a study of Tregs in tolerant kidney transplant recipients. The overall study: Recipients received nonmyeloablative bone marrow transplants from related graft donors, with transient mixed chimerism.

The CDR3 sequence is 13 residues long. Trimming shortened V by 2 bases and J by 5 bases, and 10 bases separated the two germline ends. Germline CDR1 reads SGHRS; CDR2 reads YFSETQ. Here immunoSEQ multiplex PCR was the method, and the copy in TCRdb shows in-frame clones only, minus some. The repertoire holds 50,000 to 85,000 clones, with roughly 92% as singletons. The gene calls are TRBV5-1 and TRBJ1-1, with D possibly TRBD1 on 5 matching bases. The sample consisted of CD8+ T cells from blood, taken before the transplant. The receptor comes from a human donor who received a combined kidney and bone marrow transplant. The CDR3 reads CASSLSGRTEAFF. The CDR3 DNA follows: TGCGCCAGCAGCTTATCAGGGAGGACTGAAGCTTTCTTT.